This record concerns one TCR beta chain sequence. The record originates from a study of blood T cell repertoires in COVID-19. Study-wide background: Specimens from acute and convalescent COVID-19 originated in the United States, Italy and Spain.

In the original processing: Quantification of nucleated cells was approximated via reference gene primer amplification. Assay used: immunoSEQ multiplex PCR; TCRdb lists only in-frame clones, some missing. The V and J calls and clone size were taken over from that table, and D and trimming were inferred from the DNA. The data hold 250,000 to 350,000 clones, with around 81% observed a single time. Seattle's enrolled individuals joined amid active infection and were then monitored longitudinally. The CDR3 spans 15 residues. Germline assignment: CDR1 SGHTA and CDR2 FQGNSA. V gave up 5 bases and J gave up 2 bases; unmatched junction bases: 5.

This sequence originates from a person aged 70 to 79 with COVID-19, enrolled during active disease. The sample comprised peripheral blood. This chain uses TRBV7-2 with TRBJ2-1; 8 positions agree with TRBD1. CDR3 region: CASSKTGDPYNEQFF. Here the CDR3 DNA reads TGTGCCAGCAGCAAGACAGGGGATCCCTACAATGAGCAGTTCTTC. The variable domain in full, completed from reference TRBV7-2 and TRBJ2-1, reads GAGVSQSPSNKVTEKGKDVELRCDPISGHTALYWYRQSLGQGLEFLIYFQGNSAPDKSGLPSDRFSAERTGGSVSTLTIQRTQQEDSAVYLCASSKTGDPYNEQFFGPGTRLTVL.